This entry concerns a single T cell receptor beta chain. The antigen remains undetermined. Amplification targeted TCR beta CDR3 regions from RNA transcripts. The primer set for the first-round RT-PCR of the TCR CDR3 was HTBI. One entry per CDR3 protein, called by TCRdb with MiXCR from the multiplex PCR reads. The table has fewer than 900,000 distinct CDR3 sequences, around 15% seen once. Each diagnosis drew on symptoms, thyroxine, TRAb, thyroid ultrasound and orbital computed tomography findings. The sample is drawn from a study of T cells in Graves' hyperthyroidism and ophthalmopathy. V shed 4 bases and J 2 bases; nucleotides not matched to a gene: 19. This CDR3 region has 20 residues. CDR1 and CDR2 (germline): SGHKS, YYEKEE (reference sequence). Whole-study findings and limits: The authors' 13 V-J model separated ophthalmopathy from stable hyperthyroidism. Ophthalmopathy prediction by the model preceded onset by a median about 6.3 months.

Sequencing used blood. This TCR came from a man between 18 and 35 years old with Graves' hyperthyroidism. J is TRBJ2-5 and V is TRBV5-5, with TRBD2 matching 11 bases. The CDR3 DNA reads TGTGCCAGCAGCAATCTCGGGACTCCCGGACTAGCGGGTTCTCAAGAGACCCAGTACTTC. Translation gives CASSNLGTPGLAGSQETQYF.